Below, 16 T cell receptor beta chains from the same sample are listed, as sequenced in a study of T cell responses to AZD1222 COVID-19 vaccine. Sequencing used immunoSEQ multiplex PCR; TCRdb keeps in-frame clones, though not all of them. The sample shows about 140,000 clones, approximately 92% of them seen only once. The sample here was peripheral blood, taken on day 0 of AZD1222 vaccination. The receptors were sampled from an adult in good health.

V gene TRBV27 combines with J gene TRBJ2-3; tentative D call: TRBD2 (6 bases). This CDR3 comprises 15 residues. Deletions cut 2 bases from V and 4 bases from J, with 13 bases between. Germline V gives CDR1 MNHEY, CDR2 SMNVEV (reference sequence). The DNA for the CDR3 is TGTGCCAGCAGTTTAGAGGAGGGCCGGGCAGATACGCAGTATTTT. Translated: CASSLEEGRADTQYF.

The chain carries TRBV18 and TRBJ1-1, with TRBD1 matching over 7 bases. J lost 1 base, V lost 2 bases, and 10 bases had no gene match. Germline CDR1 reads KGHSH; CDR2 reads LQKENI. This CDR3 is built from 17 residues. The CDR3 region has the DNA TGTGCCAGCTCACCAAAGTACGTCGGGACAGAGAACACTGAAGCTTTCTTT. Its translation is CASSPKYVGTENTEAFF.

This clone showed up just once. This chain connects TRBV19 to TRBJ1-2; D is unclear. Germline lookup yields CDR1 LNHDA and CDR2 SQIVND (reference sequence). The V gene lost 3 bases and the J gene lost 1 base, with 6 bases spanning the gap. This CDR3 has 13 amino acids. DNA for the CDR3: TGTGCCAGTAGTATCTGGGGTAACTATGGCTACACCTTC. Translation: CASSIWGNYGYTF.

Written as DNA, the CDR3 is TGCGCCAGCAGCCAGGCCCGGGACAGCTACGAGCAGTACTTC. Its translation is CASSQARDSYEQYF. The J gene is TRBJ2-7, the V gene TRBV4-1; TRBD1 agrees at 7 bases. J lost 3 bases, V lost 3 bases, and 5 bases had no gene match. CDR3 length: 14 amino acids. From germline, CDR1 is MGHRA and CDR2 YSYEKL.

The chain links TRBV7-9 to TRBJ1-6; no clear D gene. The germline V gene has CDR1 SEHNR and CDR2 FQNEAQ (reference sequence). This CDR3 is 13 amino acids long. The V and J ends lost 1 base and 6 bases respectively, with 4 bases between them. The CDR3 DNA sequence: TGTGCCAGCAGCTTAGAAGCTAATTCACCCCTCCACTTT. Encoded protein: CASSLEANSPLHF.

The CDR3 DNA sequence: TGTGCCAGCAGCCAGACAGGGACGGGAAACACCATATATTTT. Translated, it gives CASSQTGTGNTIYF. The gene calls are TRBV3-1 (or the pseudogene TRBV3-2) and TRBJ1-3; 7 bases are shared with TRBD1. The V and J ends lost 3 bases and 4 bases, in that order; junction bases with no gene match: 3. Germline V gene lookup returns CDR1 LGHDT and CDR2 YNNKEL (reference sequence). The CDR3 is made up of 14 amino acids.

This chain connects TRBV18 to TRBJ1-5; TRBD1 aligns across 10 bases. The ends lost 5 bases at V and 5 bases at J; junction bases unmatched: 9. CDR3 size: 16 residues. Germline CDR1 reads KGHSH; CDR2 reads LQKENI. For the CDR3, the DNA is TGTGCCAGCTCAAATTATCGCGGGACAGGGGATCAGCCCCAGCATTTT. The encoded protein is CASSNYRGTGDQPQHF.

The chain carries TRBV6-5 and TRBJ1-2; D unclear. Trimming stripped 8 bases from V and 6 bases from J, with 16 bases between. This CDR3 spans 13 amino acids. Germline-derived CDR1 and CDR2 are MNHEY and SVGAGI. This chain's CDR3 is CASEILGLDGYTF. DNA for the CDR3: TGTGCCAGCGAGATTCTAGGGCTTGATGGCTACACCTTC.

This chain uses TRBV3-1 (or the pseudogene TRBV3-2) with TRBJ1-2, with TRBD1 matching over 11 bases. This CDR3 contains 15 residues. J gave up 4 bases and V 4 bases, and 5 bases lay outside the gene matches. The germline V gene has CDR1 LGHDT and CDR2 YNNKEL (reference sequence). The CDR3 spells CASSLRDRGFYGYTF. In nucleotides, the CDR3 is TGTGCCAGCAGCCTGAGGGACAGGGGGTTCTATGGCTACACCTTC.

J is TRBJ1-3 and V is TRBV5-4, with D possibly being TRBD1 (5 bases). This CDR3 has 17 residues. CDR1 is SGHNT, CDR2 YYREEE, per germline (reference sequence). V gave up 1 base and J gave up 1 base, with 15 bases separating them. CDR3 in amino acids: CASSLRGQGRSGNTIYF. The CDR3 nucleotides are TGTGCCAGCAGCTTGAGGGGTCAGGGACGGTCTGGAAACACCATATATTTT.

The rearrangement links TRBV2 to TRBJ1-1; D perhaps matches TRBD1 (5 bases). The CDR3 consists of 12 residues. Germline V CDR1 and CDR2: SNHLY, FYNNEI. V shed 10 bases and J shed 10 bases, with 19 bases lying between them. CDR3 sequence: CATKSGGEVAFF. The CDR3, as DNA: TGTGCCACCAAATCTGGAGGGGAAGTAGCTTTCTTT.

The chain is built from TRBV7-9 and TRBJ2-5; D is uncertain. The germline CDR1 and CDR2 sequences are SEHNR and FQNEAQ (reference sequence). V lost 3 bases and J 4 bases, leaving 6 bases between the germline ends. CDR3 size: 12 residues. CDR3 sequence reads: CASSFALETQYF. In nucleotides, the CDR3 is TGTGCCAGCAGCTTCGCACTAGAGACCCAGTACTTC.

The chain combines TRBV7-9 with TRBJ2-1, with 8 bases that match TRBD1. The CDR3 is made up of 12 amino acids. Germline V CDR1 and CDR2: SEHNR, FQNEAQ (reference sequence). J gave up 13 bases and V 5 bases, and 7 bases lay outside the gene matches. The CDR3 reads CASSRTDRDQFF. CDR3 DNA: TGTGCCAGCAGCCGAACGGACAGGGATCAGTTCTTC. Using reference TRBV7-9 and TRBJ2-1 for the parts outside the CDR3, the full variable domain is DTGVSQNPRHKITKRGQNVTFRCDPISEHNRLYWYRQTLGQGPEFLTYFQNEAQLEKSRLLSDRFSAERPKGSFSTLEIQRTEQGDSAMYLCASSRTDRDQFFGPGTRLTVL.

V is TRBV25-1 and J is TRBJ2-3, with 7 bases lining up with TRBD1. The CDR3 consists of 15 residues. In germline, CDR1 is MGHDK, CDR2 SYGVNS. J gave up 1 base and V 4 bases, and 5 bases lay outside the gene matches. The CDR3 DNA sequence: TGTGCCAGCAGTGGCCACAGGGGTCGCACAGATACGCAGTATTTT. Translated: CASSGHRGRTDTQYF.

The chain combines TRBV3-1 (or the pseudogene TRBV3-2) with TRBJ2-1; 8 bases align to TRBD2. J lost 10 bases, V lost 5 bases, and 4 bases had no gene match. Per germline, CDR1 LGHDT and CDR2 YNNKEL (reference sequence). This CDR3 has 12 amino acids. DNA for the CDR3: TGTGCCAGCAGCTCCGGGAGGGGCGAGCAGTTCTTC. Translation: CASSSGRGEQFF.

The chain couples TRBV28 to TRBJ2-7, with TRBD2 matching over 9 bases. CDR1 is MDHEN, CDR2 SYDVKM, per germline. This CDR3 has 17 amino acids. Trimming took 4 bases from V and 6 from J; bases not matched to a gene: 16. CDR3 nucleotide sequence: TGTGCCAGCAGTTCGCCCCGACCAGCGGGGGGAAAAATCGAGCAGTACTTC. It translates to CASSSPRPAGGKIEQYF.